This is a list of T cell receptor beta chains from one sample in a study of OX40 agonist ivuxolimab in advanced cancers. The data were produced by immunoSEQ multiplex PCR, yet TCRdb's version contains in-frame clones alone and is incomplete. Of more than 100,000 clones detected, just over 90% appear once; the ten largest clones hold less than 0.2%. Sequenced here: CD4+ or CD8+ T cells sorted from blood, sampled in a trial of the OX40 agonist ivuxolimab. The source is an adult with an advanced solid tumor such as melanoma, head and neck, liver or kidney cancer. The CDR3 runs from the conserved cysteine through the conserved F or W. Each record gives: clone size, J gene, D gene, V gene, CDR3 protein, CDR3 DNA. The D gene is left open where the match is weak. Clone sizes are given selectively: once, few, many, or a class where the clone is expanded.

clone_size: NA
j_call: TRBJ1-2
d_call: TRBD1
v_call: TRBV6-1
cdr3_aa: CASSFRDREGYTF
cdr3_nt: TGTGCCAGCAGTTTCCGGGACAGGGAAGGCTACACCTTC

clone_size: NA
j_call: TRBJ2-7
d_call: TRBD2
v_call: TRBV2
cdr3_aa: CASSDQGLAGAGSEQYF
cdr3_nt: TGTGCCAGCAGTGATCAGGGACTAGCGGGGGCCGGCTCCGAGCAGTACTTC

clone_size: few
j_call: TRBJ1-6
d_call: NA
v_call: TRBV18
cdr3_aa: CASSGKENSPLHF
cdr3_nt: TGTGCCAGCTCAGGGAAGGAGAATTCACCCCTCCACTTT

clone_size: once
j_call: TRBJ1-5
d_call: NA
v_call: TRBV5-4
cdr3_aa: CASSLDMSNQPQHF
cdr3_nt: TGTGCCAGCAGCTTGGATATGAGCAATCAGCCCCAGCATTTT

clone_size: NA
j_call: TRBJ2-3
d_call: TRBD2
v_call: TRBV2
cdr3_aa: CASSEAGGRPDTQYF
cdr3_nt: TGTGCCAGCAGTGAAGCGGGAGGGCGCCCAGATACGCAGTATTTT

clone_size: NA
j_call: TRBJ1-4
d_call: NA
v_call: TRBV2
cdr3_aa: CASTRGASIEKLFF
cdr3_nt: TGTGCCAGCACCAGGGGCGCCTCAATTGAAAAACTGTTTTTT

clone_size: once
j_call: TRBJ2-1
d_call: TRBD2
v_call: TRBV19
cdr3_aa: CASSFSGATDEQFF
cdr3_nt: TGTGCCAGTAGCTTTAGCGGGGCCACGGATGAGCAGTTCTTC

clone_size: NA
j_call: TRBJ1-5
d_call: NA
v_call: TRBV19
cdr3_aa: CASSIGPRRVSNQPQHF
cdr3_nt: TGTGCCAGTAGTATAGGGCCCAGGAGGGTCAGCAATCAGCCCCAGCATTTT

clone_size: NA
j_call: TRBJ2-1
d_call: NA
v_call: TRBV12-1
cdr3_aa: CVLTAGGPFDEQFF
cdr3_nt: TGTGTCTTGACAGCGGGAGGGCCTTTCGATGAGCAGTTCTTC

clone_size: NA
j_call: TRBJ1-5
d_call: NA
v_call: TRBV6-5
cdr3_aa: CASGPGFNQPQHF
cdr3_nt: TGTGCCAGCGGTCCAGGGTTCAATCAGCCCCAGCATTTT

clone_size: NA
j_call: TRBJ2-7
d_call: NA
v_call: TRBV6-6
cdr3_aa: CASSYSPGPRQGQYF
cdr3_nt: TGTGCCAGCAGTTACTCACCCGGGCCCAGGCAAGGGCAGTACTTC

clone_size: NA
j_call: TRBJ1-1
d_call: NA
v_call: TRBV6-1
cdr3_aa: CASSEGLGLMNTEAFF
cdr3_nt: TGTGCCAGCAGTGAAGGGTTGGGGCTCATGAACACTGAAGCTTTCTTT

clone_size: NA
j_call: TRBJ1-1
d_call: TRBD1
v_call: TRBV5-4
cdr3_aa: CASSRQGENTEAFF
cdr3_nt: TGTGCCAGCAGTCGACAGGGTGAGAACACTGAAGCTTTCTTT

clone_size: once
j_call: TRBJ2-3
d_call: TRBD2
v_call: TRBV10-2
cdr3_aa: CASSEYSGRGADTQYF
cdr3_nt: TGCGCCAGCAGTGAATATAGCGGGCGAGGGGCAGATACGCAGTATTTT

clone_size: NA
j_call: TRBJ1-1
d_call: NA
v_call: TRBV7-3
cdr3_aa: CASSLGGDTEAFF
cdr3_nt: TGTGCCAGCAGCTTAGGAGGGGACACTGAAGCTTTCTTT

clone_size: NA
j_call: TRBJ1-2
d_call: TRBD1
v_call: TRBV5-6
cdr3_aa: CASSLWQGEGYTF
cdr3_nt: TGTGCCAGCAGCTTGTGGCAGGGGGAGGGCTACACCTTC

clone_size: NA
j_call: TRBJ2-1
d_call: NA
v_call: TRBV18
cdr3_aa: CASSPRSGSYNEQFF
cdr3_nt: TGTGCCAGCTCACCACGTAGTGGGTCCTACAATGAGCAGTTCTTC

clone_size: NA
j_call: TRBJ2-3
d_call: NA
v_call: TRBV25-1
cdr3_aa: CASSFSRDIPTDTQYF
cdr3_nt: TGTGCCAGCAGCTTCTCCAGGGACATACCCACAGATACGCAGTATTTT

clone_size: NA
j_call: TRBJ1-1
d_call: TRBD1
v_call: TRBV28
cdr3_aa: CASSLTGPTEAFF
cdr3_nt: TGTGCCAGCAGTTTGACAGGGCCCACTGAAGCTTTCTTT

clone_size: NA
j_call: TRBJ2-5
d_call: TRBD1
v_call: TRBV7-2
cdr3_aa: CASSLQQGARETQYF
cdr3_nt: TGTGCCAGCAGCTTACAACAGGGGGCGCGGGAGACCCAGTACTTC

clone_size: once
j_call: TRBJ2-5
d_call: NA
v_call: TRBV7-2
cdr3_aa: CASSEFGRAHGETQYF
cdr3_nt: TGTGCCAGCAGCGAATTCGGGCGGGCGCACGGCGAGACCCAGTACTTC

clone_size: NA
j_call: TRBJ2-3
d_call: NA
v_call: TRBV10-2
cdr3_aa: CASSGTPGGTDTQYF
cdr3_nt: TGCGCCAGCTCCGGGACCCCGGGGGGCACAGATACGCAGTATTTT

clone_size: NA
j_call: TRBJ1-4
d_call: NA
v_call: TRBV25-1
cdr3_aa: CASSVDRFEKLFF
cdr3_nt: TGTGCCAGCAGTGTAGACAGGTTTGAAAAACTGTTTTTT

clone_size: NA
j_call: TRBJ2-7
d_call: NA
v_call: TRBV14
cdr3_aa: CASSQARGGEQYF
cdr3_nt: TGTGCCAGCAGCCAAGCTCGGGGAGGCGAGCAGTACTTC

clone_size: NA
j_call: TRBJ2-7
d_call: NA
v_call: TRBV7-6
cdr3_aa: CASTPTPGGLTGEQYF
cdr3_nt: TGTGCCAGCACCCCCACTCCTGGGGGCCTTACAGGGGAGCAGTACTTC

clone_size: NA
j_call: TRBJ2-3
d_call: NA
v_call: TRBV7-3
cdr3_aa: CASSHAPTDTQYF
cdr3_nt: TGTGCCAGCAGCCATGCCCCCACAGATACGCAGTATTTT

clone_size: once
j_call: TRBJ1-5
d_call: NA
v_call: TRBV6-1
cdr3_aa: CASSETPYSNQPQHF
cdr3_nt: TGTGCCAGCAGTGAGACTCCGTATAGCAATCAGCCCCAGCATTTT

clone_size: NA
j_call: TRBJ2-2
d_call: NA
v_call: TRBV9
cdr3_aa: CASSPQAGRNTGELFF
cdr3_nt: TGTGCCAGCAGCCCACAGGCGGGACGCAACACCGGGGAGCTGTTTTTT

clone_size: NA
j_call: TRBJ2-7
d_call: TRBD1
v_call: TRBV18
cdr3_aa: CASSFHRDRDHEQYF
cdr3_nt: TGTGCCAGCTCGTTCCACCGGGACAGGGACCACGAGCAGTACTTC

clone_size: NA
j_call: TRBJ1-5
d_call: NA
v_call: TRBV19
cdr3_aa: CASSLPGASNQPQHF
cdr3_nt: TGTGCCAGTAGTTTACCAGGGGCTTCCAATCAGCCCCAGCATTTT

clone_size: once
j_call: TRBJ1-1
d_call: NA
v_call: TRBV5-1
cdr3_aa: CASTSVGNTEAFF
cdr3_nt: TGCGCCAGCACCTCCGTGGGAAACACTGAAGCTTTCTTT

clone_size: NA
j_call: TRBJ1-2
d_call: NA
v_call: TRBV19
cdr3_aa: CASSIDWSSPYGYTF
cdr3_nt: TGTGCCAGTAGTATAGATTGGTCCAGCCCATATGGCTACACCTTC

clone_size: once
j_call: TRBJ2-1
d_call: TRBD2
v_call: TRBV19
cdr3_aa: CASMRTSSYNEQFF
cdr3_nt: TGTGCCAGTATGAGGACTAGCAGCTACAATGAGCAGTTCTTC

clone_size: NA
j_call: TRBJ1-2
d_call: NA
v_call: TRBV6-6
cdr3_aa: CASSYSLAGTNYGYTF
cdr3_nt: TGTGCCAGCAGTTACTCGTTGGCAGGAACTAACTATGGCTACACCTTC

clone_size: NA
j_call: TRBJ1-5
d_call: NA
v_call: TRBV7-2
cdr3_aa: CASSSLDGGNQPQHF
cdr3_nt: TGTGCCAGCAGCTCTTTGGATGGTGGCAATCAGCCCCAGCATTTT

clone_size: NA
j_call: TRBJ2-5
d_call: NA
v_call: TRBV4-2
cdr3_aa: CASSQAASAGETQYF
cdr3_nt: TGTGCCAGCAGCCAAGCGGCTAGCGCCGGGGAGACCCAGTACTTC

clone_size: NA
j_call: TRBJ2-1
d_call: NA
v_call: TRBV6-1
cdr3_aa: CASRPPTSEQFF
cdr3_nt: TGTGCCAGCAGACCCCCCACCAGCGAGCAGTTCTTC

clone_size: NA
j_call: TRBJ1-2
d_call: TRBD1
v_call: TRBV28
cdr3_aa: CASRTQGAQGGYTF
cdr3_nt: TGTGCCAGTAGAACTCAGGGGGCGCAAGGGGGCTACACCTTC

clone_size: NA
j_call: TRBJ2-7
d_call: NA
v_call: TRBV5-1
cdr3_aa: CASSLGSGVGEQYF
cdr3_nt: TGCGCCAGCAGCTTGGGATCCGGGGTAGGCGAGCAGTACTTC

clone_size: NA
j_call: TRBJ2-5
d_call: NA
v_call: TRBV4-1
cdr3_aa: CASSPGTIETQYF
cdr3_nt: TGCGCCAGCAGCCCCGGGACCATAGAGACCCAGTACTTC

clone_size: NA
j_call: TRBJ1-1
d_call: NA
v_call: TRBV11-3
cdr3_aa: CASRKRANTEAFF
cdr3_nt: TGTGCCAGCAGGAAGAGGGCTAACACTGAAGCTTTCTTT

clone_size: NA
j_call: TRBJ2-7
d_call: NA
v_call: TRBV2
cdr3_aa: CASRRSGLTYEQYF
cdr3_nt: TGTGCCAGCAGGCGAAGTGGACTAACTTACGAGCAGTACTTC

clone_size: once
j_call: TRBJ2-5
d_call: TRBD1
v_call: TRBV7-2
cdr3_aa: CASSLRDRQETQYF
cdr3_nt: TGTGCCAGCAGCTTACGGGACAGGCAAGAGACCCAGTACTTC

clone_size: NA
j_call: TRBJ2-1
d_call: NA
v_call: TRBV9
cdr3_aa: CASSIGVAVGNEQFF
cdr3_nt: TGTGCCAGCAGCATAGGGGTAGCGGTGGGTAATGAGCAGTTCTTC

clone_size: NA
j_call: TRBJ2-3
d_call: NA
v_call: TRBV4-1
cdr3_aa: CASSRGPDTQYF
cdr3_nt: TGCGCCAGCAGCCGGGGACCAGATACGCAGTATTTT

clone_size: NA
j_call: TRBJ1-2
d_call: TRBD1
v_call: TRBV5-5
cdr3_aa: CASSWAGTANYGYTF
cdr3_nt: TGTGCCAGCAGCTGGGCCGGGACAGCTAACTATGGCTACACCTTC

clone_size: once
j_call: TRBJ1-3
d_call: NA
v_call: TRBV19
cdr3_aa: CASSTGLRGSGNTIYF
cdr3_nt: TGTGCCAGTAGTACCGGACTCCGGGGCTCTGGAAACACCATATATTTT

clone_size: NA
j_call: TRBJ2-7
d_call: NA
v_call: TRBV6-5
cdr3_aa: CASSYSDSPAREQYF
cdr3_nt: TGTGCCAGCAGTTACTCAGATTCCCCGGCACGGGAGCAGTACTTC

clone_size: NA
j_call: TRBJ2-7
d_call: NA
v_call: TRBV18
cdr3_aa: CAGSPSRGPAGGEQYF
cdr3_nt: TGTGCCGGCTCACCTTCACGGGGGCCGGCCGGGGGCGAGCAGTACTTC

clone_size: once
j_call: TRBJ2-2
d_call: TRBD2
v_call: TRBV4-2
cdr3_aa: CASSQLTSGGAGTGELFF
cdr3_nt: TGTGCCAGCAGCCAATTGACTAGCGGGGGGGCCGGAACCGGGGAGCTGTTTTTT

clone_size: few
j_call: TRBJ1-5
d_call: NA
v_call: TRBV2
cdr3_aa: CASTDAVYSNQPQHF
cdr3_nt: TGTGCCAGCACCGATGCAGTGTATAGCAATCAGCCCCAGCATTTT

clone_size: NA
j_call: TRBJ2-7
d_call: TRBD2
v_call: TRBV5-1
cdr3_aa: CASSLVVAGVGEQYF
cdr3_nt: TGCGCCAGCAGCTTGGTGGTAGCGGGAGTCGGCGAGCAGTACTTC

clone_size: once
j_call: TRBJ2-7
d_call: NA
v_call: TRBV7-3
cdr3_aa: CASSLTTRGEQYF
cdr3_nt: TGTGCCAGCAGTTTAACAACCAGGGGCGAGCAGTACTTC

clone_size: NA
j_call: TRBJ1-6
d_call: NA
v_call: TRBV15
cdr3_aa: CATSRVSGASYNSPLHF
cdr3_nt: TGTGCCACCAGCAGAGTCTCGGGGGCTTCCTATAATTCACCCCTCCACTTT

clone_size: NA
j_call: TRBJ2-5
d_call: NA
v_call: TRBV20-1
cdr3_aa: CSAVQETQYF
cdr3_nt: TGCAGTGCCGTACAAGAGACCCAGTACTTC

clone_size: NA
j_call: TRBJ2-7
d_call: NA
v_call: TRBV4-1
cdr3_aa: CASSPPLKTPTPYEQYF
cdr3_nt: TGCGCCAGCAGCCCACCCTTAAAAACACCCACGCCCTACGAGCAGTACTTC

clone_size: once
j_call: TRBJ2-7
d_call: TRBD2
v_call: TRBV5-1
cdr3_aa: CASTGGRSYEQYF
cdr3_nt: TGCGCCAGCACGGGGGGGAGATCCTACGAGCAGTACTTC

clone_size: NA
j_call: TRBJ2-7
d_call: TRBD1
v_call: TRBV6-1
cdr3_aa: CASSDSSTGGSYEQYF
cdr3_nt: TGTGCCAGCAGTGATAGTTCGACAGGGGGGAGCTACGAGCAGTACTTC

clone_size: NA
j_call: TRBJ2-7
d_call: TRBD1
v_call: TRBV19
cdr3_aa: CASTASGTGIEEQYF
cdr3_nt: TGTGCCAGTACCGCGTCGGGGACAGGGATAGAGGAGCAGTACTTC

clone_size: NA
j_call: TRBJ1-5
d_call: NA
v_call: TRBV7-2
cdr3_aa: CASSSQGSSNQPQHF
cdr3_nt: TGTGCCAGCAGCTCACAGGGTTCCTCCAATCAGCCCCAGCATTTT